This passage covers 19 T cell receptor beta chains from one sample sequenced in a study of blood T cell repertoires in COVID-19. The table came from immunoSEQ multiplex PCR; TCRdb's copy has only in-frame clones and leaves some out. The table shows fewer than 500,000 clones, with 75% to 90% occurring only once. Sequencing was carried out using PBMCs or T cells enriched from blood (not recorded which). Receptors were obtained from a man aged 30 to 39 who had recovered from COVID-19.

J is TRBJ2-7 and V is TRBV18; tentative D call: TRBD1 (6 bases). The germline gives CDR1 KGHSH, CDR2 LQKENI. V was pared by 5 bases and J by 3 bases, with 14 bases between. The length of the CDR3 is 14 residues. The CDR3 loop reads CASSAGAPNYEQYF. DNA of the CDR3: TGTGCCAGCTCAGCAGGGGCTCCAAACTACGAGCAGTACTTC.

The chain uses TRBV5-4 and TRBJ1-2, with D perhaps TRBD1 (6 bases). Germline-derived CDR1 and CDR2 are SGHNT and YYREEE (reference sequence). Trimming shortened V by 4 bases and J by 4 bases, and 11 bases separated the two germline ends. This CDR3 spans 13 amino acids. This CDR3 reads CASSGQNFYGYTF. The CDR3 DNA follows: TGTGCCAGCAGCGGACAGAACTTCTATGGCTACACCTTC.

This clone was observed once. The rearrangement links TRBV30 to TRBJ2-7; 8 bases fit TRBD2. The CDR3 totals 14 residues. Germline V lookup: CDR1 GTSNPN, CDR2 SVGIG (reference sequence). V trimming: 4 bases; J trimming: 7 bases; junction bases outside the gene matches: 12. CDR3 residues: CAWTFGTRYGEQYF. The CDR3 bases are TGTGCCTGGACTTTCGGGACTAGGTATGGTGAGCAGTACTTC.

The genes are TRBV28 and TRBJ2-1, with TRBD2 identical over 7 bases. V was clipped by 2 bases and J by 9 bases; unmatched bases: 10. Per germline, CDR1 MDHEN and CDR2 SYDVKM. The CDR3 length is 15 residues. The CDR3 reads CASSLIGRERREQFF. CDR3 in DNA: TGTGCCAGCAGTTTAATTGGGCGGGAGCGGCGTGAGCAGTTCTTC.

The chain links TRBV27 to TRBJ2-3; D possibly corresponds to TRBD1 (6 bases). The ends were cut back, 7 bases at V and 4 bases at J, with 18 bases in the middle. The CDR3 covers 15 residues. Germline CDR1 MNHEY, CDR2 SMNVEV (reference sequence). The CDR3 DNA follows: TGTGCCAGCAACTGGAGGTCAGGGGCGGCAGATACGCAGTATTTT. It yields the protein CASNWRSGAADTQYF.

V is TRBV6-6 and J is TRBJ2-3, with 7 bases aligning to TRBD2. V was pared by 7 bases and J by 1 base, with 8 bases of the junction left unmatched. CDR1 is MNHNY and CDR2 is SVGAGI in the germline V gene (reference sequence). This CDR3 has 15 amino acids. The CDR3 DNA reads as TGTGCCAGCACTAAGCGGGGAGGGGGCACAGATACGCAGTATTTT. As protein: CASTKRGGGTDTQYF.

This chain uses TRBV7-2 with TRBJ2-7, with TRBD2 matching 8 bases. V lost 5 bases and J lost 2; bases outside the gene matches: 8. Germline V gives CDR1 SGHTA, CDR2 FQGNSA. The CDR3 sequence is 15 residues long. CDR3 sequence reads: CASSPRTSGPYEQYF. For the CDR3, the DNA is TGTGCCAGCAGCCCCCGAACTAGCGGACCCTACGAGCAGTACTTC.

The chain uses TRBV7-8 and TRBJ1-5, with D uncertain. From germline, CDR1 is SGHVS and CDR2 FQNEAQ. The CDR3 loop spans 16 amino acids. Trimming cost V 2 bases and J 1 base, with 12 bases left between them. The CDR3: CASSLLGRASNQPQHF. CDR3 coding DNA: TGTGCCAGCAGCTTATTGGGGAGGGCAAGCAATCAGCCCCAGCATTTT.

The rearrangement uses TRBV30 and TRBJ2-3, with 7 positions matching TRBD1. Germline loops: CDR1 GTSNPN, CDR2 SVGIG (reference sequence). J gave up 3 bases and V 2 bases, and 17 bases lay outside the gene matches. This CDR3 contains 18 residues. CDR3 protein: CAWSPMGTAPKGTDTQYF. The CDR3 coding sequence is TGTGCCTGGAGTCCCATGGGGACAGCTCCGAAAGGTACAGATACGCAGTATTTT.

The genes are TRBV7-2 and TRBJ2-5, with unresolved D. The CDR3 is 12 residues long. V was pared by 3 bases and J by 5 bases, with 7 bases between. Germline values: CDR1 SGHTA, CDR2 FQGNSA. CDR3 residues: CASSFGEETQYF. The CDR3 region has the DNA TGTGCCAGCAGCTTCGGAGAGGAGACCCAGTACTTC.

The rearrangement uses TRBV28 and TRBJ1-4, with D perhaps TRBD1 (6 bases). V dropped 7 bases and J dropped 7 bases, with 19 bases sitting between them. Germline loops: CDR1 MDHEN, CDR2 SYDVKM. This CDR3 has 15 amino acids. The DNA of the CDR3 is TGTGCCAGCACCCCGTCCGGACAGCGGGGTGAAAAACTGTTTTTT. Protein sequence: CASTPSGQRGEKLFF.

The chain is built from TRBV5-6 and TRBJ2-5, with D uncertain. The CDR3 has 16 amino acids. The V end lost 4 bases, the J end lost 0 bases, and 16 bases lay between the germline ends. The germline gives CDR1 SGHDT, CDR2 YYEEEE. In DNA form, the CDR3 reads TGTGCCAGCAGCACCCGGTCGAGGCCCTACCAAGAGACCCAGTACTTC. It encodes CASSTRSRPYQETQYF.

The genes are TRBV18 and TRBJ1-1, with a possible D match to TRBD1 (6 bases). The CDR3 has 15 amino acids. Trimming left V 2 bases short and J 1 base short, with 11 bases between. Germline V CDR1 and CDR2: KGHSH, LQKENI. The CDR3 protein is CASSPKQGRNTEAFF. DNA for the CDR3: TGTGCCAGCTCACCAAAACAGGGACGGAACACTGAAGCTTTCTTT.

V usage is TRBV18 and J usage is TRBJ2-5, with a possible D match to TRBD1 (5 bases). The length of the CDR3 is 14 residues. The ends were cut back, 2 bases at V and 5 bases at J, with 12 bases in the middle. Germline CDR1 KGHSH, CDR2 LQKENI. CDR3 amino acids: CASSPTTDVETQYF. The CDR3 DNA is TGTGCCAGCTCACCAACGACAGATGTGGAGACCCAGTACTTC.

V gene TRBV29-1 combines with J gene TRBJ2-2; TRBD2 matches at 8 bases. The V and J ends lost 4 bases and 4 bases, in that order; junction bases with no gene match: 5. This CDR3 has 14 amino acids. Per germline, CDR1 SQVTM and CDR2 ANQGSEA. The CDR3 region is CSVAGTRGTGELFF. DNA for the CDR3: TGCAGCGTTGCCGGGACTAGGGGCACCGGGGAGCTGTTTTTT.

The chain recombines TRBV27 with TRBJ1-6; TRBD1 aligns across 8 bases. V shed 6 bases, J shed 6 bases, and the junction held 10 bases outside the gene matches. Germline loops: CDR1 MNHEY, CDR2 SMNVEV (reference sequence). CDR3 length: 16 amino acids. This chain's CDR3 is CASSSADREINSPLHF. The CDR3, as DNA: TGTGCCAGCAGCTCCGCGGACAGGGAAATTAATTCACCCCTCCACTTT.

The V and J genes are TRBV3-1 (or the pseudogene TRBV3-2) and TRBJ1-4; tentatively, D is TRBD1 (5 bases). There are 15 residues in the CDR3. Germline assignment: CDR1 LGHDT and CDR2 YNNKEL (reference sequence). V lost 4 bases to trimming and J lost 2 bases, with 11 bases between them. The CDR3 is CASSRPGVTNEKLFF. The CDR3 coding sequence is TGTGCCAGCAGCCGTCCGGGGGTCACTAATGAAAAACTGTTTTTT.

J is TRBJ1-5 and V is TRBV28; possibly TRBD1 for D (6 bases). Trimming left V 5 bases short and J 9 bases short, with 20 bases between. The CDR3 contains 15 residues. CDR1 and CDR2 (germline): MDHEN, SYDVKM. This CDR3 reads CASSPPWGGNAPQHF. The CDR3 region has the DNA TGTGCCAGCAGTCCCCCCTGGGGGGGCAATGCGCCCCAGCATTTT.

The chain's CDR3 is CASMAGSGGYTF. Here the CDR3 DNA reads TGCGCCAGCATGGCGGGGAGTGGTGGCTACACCTTC. This sequence joins TRBV5-1 and TRBJ1-2, with D unclear. The ends were cut back, 6 bases at V and 7 bases at J, with 13 bases in the middle. This CDR3 spans 12 amino acids. CDR1 and CDR2 (germline): SGHRS, YFSETQ.